This T cell receptor beta chain was recorded in a study of T cell repertoires in cytomegalovirus infection. Findings and caveats of the study: The response measured ex vivo was dominated by TCR beta clonotypes (HLA-C-restricted and CMV-specific).

A note on this clonotype: Its antigen remains unidentified.

The V gene's germline CDR1 is SGHNT and CDR2 YYREEE (reference sequence). The V and J ends lost 0 bases and 0 bases respectively, with 14 bases between them. CDR3 length: 17 residues. TCRdb redid the calling of the reads with MiXCR, one entry per CDR3 protein. The profile covers about 180,000 distinct CDR3 sequences, with approximately 15% appearing a single time and approximately 30% taken by the ten largest. The sequencing sample was made of PBMCs. The chain has TRBV5-4 and TRBJ2-3; D might be TRBD2 (5 bases). The receptor's source is a human donor in good health (CMV status not recorded). Some clones in this sample may be carry-over from other donors' samples. CDR3 loop: CASSLEAGPQSTDTQYF. Written as DNA, the CDR3 is TGTGCCAGCAGCTTGGAGGCGGGCCCCCAAAGCACAGATACGCAGTATTTT. The whole variable domain, filled in from reference TRBV5-4 and TRBJ2-3, reads ETGVTQSPTHLIKTRGQQVTLRCSSQSGHNTVSWYQQALGQGPQFIFQYYREEENGRGNFPPRFSGLQFPNYSSELNVNALELDDSALYLCASSLEAGPQSTDTQYFGPGTRLTVL.